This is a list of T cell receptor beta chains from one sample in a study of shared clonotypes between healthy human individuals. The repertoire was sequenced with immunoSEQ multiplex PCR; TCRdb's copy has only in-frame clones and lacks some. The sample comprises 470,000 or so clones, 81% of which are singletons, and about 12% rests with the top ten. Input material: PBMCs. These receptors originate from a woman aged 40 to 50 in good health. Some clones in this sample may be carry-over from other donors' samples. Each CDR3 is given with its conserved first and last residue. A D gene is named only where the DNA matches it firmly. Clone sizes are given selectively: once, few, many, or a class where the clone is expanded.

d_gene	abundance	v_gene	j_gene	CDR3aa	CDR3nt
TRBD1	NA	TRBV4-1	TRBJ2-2	CASSQGRGRDTGELFF	TGCGCCAGCAGCCAAGGAAGGGGGCGGGACACCGGGGAGCTGTTTTTT
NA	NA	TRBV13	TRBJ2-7	CASSPPWGMPSSYEQYF	TGTGCCAGCAGCCCACCTTGGGGGATGCCGAGCTCCTACGAGCAGTACTTC
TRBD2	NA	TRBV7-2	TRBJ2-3	CASSLMDGRAGDTQYF	TGTGCCAGCAGCTTAATGGACGGGAGGGCCGGAGATACGCAGTATTTT
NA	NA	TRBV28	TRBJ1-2	CASSTVPRNIYGYTF	TGTGCCAGCAGCACTGTCCCCAGGAACATCTATGGCTACACCTTC
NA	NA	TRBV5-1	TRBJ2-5	CASSYRDRETQYF	TGCGCCAGCAGTTATAGGGATCGGGAGACCCAGTACTTC
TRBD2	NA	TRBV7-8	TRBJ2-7	CASSLGTSGEFSYEQYF	TGTGCCAGCAGCCTCGGGACTAGCGGGGAATTTTCCTACGAGCAGTACTTC
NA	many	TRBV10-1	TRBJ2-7	CASSPGFSYEQYF	TGCGCCAGCAGCCCTGGATTCTCCTACGAGCAGTACTTC
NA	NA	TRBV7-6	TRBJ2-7	CASAPPGAPYEQYF	TGTGCCAGCGCCCCCCCGGGGGCCCCCTACGAGCAGTACTTC
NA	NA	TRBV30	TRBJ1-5	CAWSERVEGNQPQHF	TGTGCCTGGAGTGAGAGGGTAGAAGGCAATCAGCCCCAGCATTTT
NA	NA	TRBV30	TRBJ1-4	CAWSAGVLVGEKLFF	TGTGCCTGGAGTGCTGGCGTCCTGGTGGGTGAAAAACTGTTTTTT
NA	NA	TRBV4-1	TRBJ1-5	CASSQDGGFDQPQHF	TGCGCCAGCAGCCAAGACGGGGGTTTTGATCAGCCCCAGCATTTT
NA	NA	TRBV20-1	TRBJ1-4	CSAPHNEKLFF	TGCAGTGCGCCCCATAATGAAAAACTGTTTTTT
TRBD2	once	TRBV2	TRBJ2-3	CASSGVSGSVPTDTQYF	TGTGCCAGCAGTGGGGTTAGCGGGTCTGTCCCCACAGATACGCAGTATTTT
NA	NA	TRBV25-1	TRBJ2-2	CASSEHTGELFF	TGTGCCAGCAGTGAGCACACCGGGGAGCTGTTTTTT
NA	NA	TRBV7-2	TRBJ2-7	CASSQGGKGRYEQYF	TGTGCCAGCAGCCAGGGGGGCAAAGGGCGTTACGAGCAGTACTTC
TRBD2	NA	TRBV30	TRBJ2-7	CAWTLGGAPSPGYEQYF	TGTGCCTGGACCTTGGGAGGGGCACCTAGCCCCGGCTACGAGCAGTACTTC
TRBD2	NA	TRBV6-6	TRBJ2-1	CASSYVASGVNEQFF	TGTGCCAGCAGTTACGTGGCTAGCGGAGTCAATGAGCAGTTCTTC
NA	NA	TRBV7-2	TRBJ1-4	CASSRDSGNEKLFF	TGTGCCAGCAGTAGGGACTCGGGTAATGAAAAACTGTTTTTT
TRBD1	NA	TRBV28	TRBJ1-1	CASSPPGVGTGGRNTEAFF	TGTGCCAGCAGTCCCCCGGGTGTAGGGACAGGGGGCAGGAACACTGAAGCTTTCTTT
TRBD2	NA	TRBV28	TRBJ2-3	CASSLWAGRTRGGTQYF	TGTGCCAGCAGTTTATGGGCCGGGAGAACGCGCGGGGGTACGCAGTATTTT
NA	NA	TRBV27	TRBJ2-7	CASSLFTGKGTYEQYF	TGTGCCAGCAGTTTATTCACAGGAAAAGGAACCTACGAGCAGTACTTC
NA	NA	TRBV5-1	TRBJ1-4	CASSFQNNEKLFF	TGCGCCAGCAGCTTCCAGAATAATGAAAAACTGTTTTTT
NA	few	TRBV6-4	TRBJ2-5	CASSYSEAGQETQYF	TGTGCCAGCAGTTACTCGGAGGCAGGACAAGAGACCCAGTACTTC
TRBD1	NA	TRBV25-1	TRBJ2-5	CASSEYIGGGETQYF	TGTGCCAGCAGTGAATATATAGGGGGCGGCGAGACCCAGTACTTC
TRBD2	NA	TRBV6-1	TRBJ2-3	CASSDSGLAGVGADTQYF	TGTGCCAGCAGTGATTCGGGACTAGCGGGAGTAGGGGCAGATACGCAGTATTTT
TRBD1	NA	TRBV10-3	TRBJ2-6	CAISDRGHGANVLTF	TGTGCCATCAGTGATAGGGGGCATGGGGCCAACGTCCTGACTTTC
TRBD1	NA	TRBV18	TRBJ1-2	CASSPPAGGSYGYTF	TGTGCCAGCTCACCACCGGCAGGGGGGAGCTATGGCTACACCTTC
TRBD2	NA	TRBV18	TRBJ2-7	CASSPRGRVPYEQYF	TGTGCCAGCTCACCACGGGGGAGGGTTCCCTACGAGCAGTACTTC
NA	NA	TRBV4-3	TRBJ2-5	CASSQDLRRPETQYF	TGCGCCAGCAGCCAAGATCTAAGGAGGCCAGAGACCCAGTACTTC
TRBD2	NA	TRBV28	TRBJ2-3	CASSPRSSGRDRFTDTQYF	TGTGCCAGCAGCCCCAGATCTAGCGGGAGGGACCGATTCACAGATACGCAGTATTTT
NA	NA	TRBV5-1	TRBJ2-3	CASSLDREGTQYF	TGCGCCAGCAGCTTGGACAGGGAGGGAACGCAGTATTTT
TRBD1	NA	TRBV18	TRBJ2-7	CASSPGQESYEQYF	TGTGCCAGCTCACCAGGACAGGAAAGCTACGAGCAGTACTTC
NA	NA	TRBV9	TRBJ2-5	CASSVPRDLSGGAYETQYF	TGTGCCAGCAGCGTACCACGTGACCTTTCGGGGGGCGCGTACGAGACCCAGTACTTC
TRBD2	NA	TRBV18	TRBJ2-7	CASSNTPTSPQRGGTYEQYF	TGTGCCAGCTCAAATACCCCGACTAGCCCCCAGCGCGGGGGGACCTACGAGCAGTACTTC
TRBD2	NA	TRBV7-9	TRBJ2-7	CASSPGLAPPYEQYF	TGTGCCAGCAGCCCAGGACTAGCGCCGCCCTACGAGCAGTACTTC
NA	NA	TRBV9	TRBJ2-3	CASSVRGSGADTQYF	TGTGCCAGCAGCGTACGGGGGTCGGGAGCAGATACGCAGTATTTT
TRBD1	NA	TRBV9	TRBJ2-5	CASSATSSRGETQYF	TGTGCCAGCAGCGCAACCTCTTCCAGGGGGGAGACCCAGTACTTC
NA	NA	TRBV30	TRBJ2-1	CAWRRGAGHNEQFF	TGTGCCTGGAGGCGCGGCGCGGGGCACAATGAGCAGTTCTTC
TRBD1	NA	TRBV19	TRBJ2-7	CASSPEPWDRGFYEQYF	TGTGCCAGTAGTCCGGAACCATGGGACAGGGGATTCTACGAGCAGTACTTC
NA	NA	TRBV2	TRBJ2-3	CASSEWPTDTQYF	TGTGCCAGCAGTGAGTGGCCCACAGATACGCAGTATTTT
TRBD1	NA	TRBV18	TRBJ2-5	CASSPGDRGRETQYF	TGTGCCAGCTCACCAGGGGACAGGGGGCGAGAGACCCAGTACTTC
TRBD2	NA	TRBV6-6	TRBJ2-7	CASSLAGTYEQYF	TGTGCCAGCAGTTTAGCGGGGACCTACGAGCAGTACTTC
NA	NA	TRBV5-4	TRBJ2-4	CASSTREKGLNIQYF	TGTGCCAGCAGTACGAGGGAGAAGGGATTAAACATTCAGTACTTC
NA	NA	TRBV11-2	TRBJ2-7	CASSLGRRSSYEQYF	TGTGCCAGCAGCTTAGGGCGTAGGAGCTCCTACGAGCAGTACTTC